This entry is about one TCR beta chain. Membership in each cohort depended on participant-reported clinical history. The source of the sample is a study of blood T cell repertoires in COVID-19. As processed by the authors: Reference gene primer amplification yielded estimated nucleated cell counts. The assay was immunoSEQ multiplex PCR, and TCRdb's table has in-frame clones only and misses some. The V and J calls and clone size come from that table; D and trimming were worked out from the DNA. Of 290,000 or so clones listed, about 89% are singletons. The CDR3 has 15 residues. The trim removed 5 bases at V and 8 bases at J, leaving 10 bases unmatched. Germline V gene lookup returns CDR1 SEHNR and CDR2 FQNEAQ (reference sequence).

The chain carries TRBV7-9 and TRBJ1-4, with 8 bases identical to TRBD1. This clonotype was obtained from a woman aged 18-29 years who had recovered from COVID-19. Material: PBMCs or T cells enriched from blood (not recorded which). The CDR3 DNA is TGTGCCAGCAGCCCGTTTACAGGGGGGCGAGAAAAACTGTTTTTT. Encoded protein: CASSPFTGGREKLFF.